Detailed here is one T cell receptor beta chain. Its antigen remains unknown. The data originate from a study of T cell responses to AZD1222 COVID-19 vaccine. Study results and limitations: Unmutated variant regions reportedly attract nearly half of all spike-specific TCRs.

TCRdb's table, derived via immunoSEQ multiplex PCR, lists solely in-frame clones and lacks some. The table lists 150,000 or so clones, less than 90% of them singletons. With 0 bases removed from V and 0 bases from J, the gap between germline ends came to 18 bases. The CDR3 extends over 19 amino acids. CDR1 is MGHRA, CDR2 YSYEKL, per germline. The TCR comes from an adult who had recovered from COVID-19. The sample in question was peripheral blood, obtained after recovery from COVID-19. This chain joins TRBV4-1 and TRBJ1-3; the D gene is possibly TRBD1 (6 bases). The CDR3 sequence: CASSQDVGQGRDSGNTIYF. The CDR3 DNA reads TGCGCCAGCAGCCAAGATGTGGGGCAGGGGAGGGACTCTGGAAACACCATATATTTT.